These 26 T cell receptor beta chains came from one sample sequenced in a study of blood T cell repertoires in COVID-19. TCRdb keeps only in-frame clones here, not all; method: immunoSEQ multiplex PCR. The sample includes around 170,000 clones, roughly 86% of them seen just once. The sequenced sample consisted of peripheral blood. Receptors were obtained from a man over 45 with active or convalescent COVID-19.

The chain couples TRBV6-5 to TRBJ1-2; TRBD1 is a possible D gene (6 bases). Germline lookup yields CDR1 MNHEY and CDR2 SVGAGI. The length of the CDR3 is 16 residues. Trimming pared 2 bases from V and 8 bases from J, leaving 21 bases between. The CDR3 sequence is CASSYTTGSLRGGYTF. The DNA of the CDR3 is TGTGCCAGCAGTTACACTACAGGGAGCCTTCGCGGAGGCTACACCTTC.

This rearrangement joins TRBV10-3 to TRBJ1-4; D unclear. Germline V gives CDR1 ENHRY, CDR2 SYGVKD. V was pared by 3 bases and J by 6 bases, with 5 bases between. The CDR3 extends over 12 amino acids. The CDR3 DNA sequence: TGTGCCATCAGTGACCGAGATGAAAAACTGTTTTTT. It encodes CAISDRDEKLFF.

The CDR3 bases are TGTGCCAGCAGTTTATCAGAGAATAATTCACCCCTCCACTTT. This codes for CASSLSENNSPLHF. The chain combines TRBV27 with TRBJ1-6; D uncertain. This CDR3 is built from 14 residues. V lost 0 bases and J 5 bases, leaving 5 bases between the germline ends. Germline V gene lookup returns CDR1 MNHEY and CDR2 SMNVEV (reference sequence).

The rearrangement joins TRBV10-3 to TRBJ1-2; D possibly corresponds to TRBD1 (6 bases). CDR1 ENHRY and CDR2 SYGVKD come from the germline V gene. The V end lost 4 bases, the J end lost 8 bases, and 17 bases lay between the germline ends. The CDR3 totals 14 residues. The CDR3 DNA reads TGTGCCATCAGTGTCTCCGGGACACTTCGGGGCTACACCTTC. Its translation is CAISVSGTLRGYTF.

V gene TRBV6-4 combines with J gene TRBJ1-2; possible D gene TRBD1, 5 bases. Trimming removed 8 bases at V and 5 bases at J, with 24 bases between. CDR3 length: 16 residues. CDR1 and CDR2 from the germline V gene are MRHNA and SNTAGT. Here the CDR3 reads CASGYLGCAGEYGYTF. For the CDR3, the DNA is TGTGCCAGCGGTTATTTGGGATGCGCGGGGGAATATGGCTACACCTTC.

With regard to this clone: A read error may produce the germline difference seen at one junction end. V is TRBV5-8 and J is TRBJ1-2; 11 nucleotides align to TRBD1. CDR1 SGHTS and CDR2 YDEGEE come from the germline V gene. This CDR3 has 16 residues. The CDR3, as DNA: TGTGCCAGCAGTTTGGACAGGGGGCGGTCTTACTATGGCTACACCTTC. Translated: CASSLDRGRSYYGYTF.

The CDR3 coding sequence is TGTGCCAGCAGTGAAGCTCCGACAGTTTATGGCTACACCTTC. Translated, it gives CASSEAPTVYGYTF. The gene calls are TRBV6-1 and TRBJ1-2; D may be TRBD1 (5 bases). The germline V gene encodes CDR1 MNHNS and CDR2 SASEGT. CDR3 length: 14 residues. The V and J ends lost 0 bases and 5 bases respectively, with 10 bases between them.

The rearrangement uses TRBV9 and TRBJ1-5; D uncertain. This CDR3 is built from 14 residues. Germline CDR1 is SGDLS and CDR2 is YYNGEE. Trimming removed 4 bases from V and 7 bases from J, with 15 bases in between. The CDR3 region has the DNA TGTGCCAGCAGCCCGGGCCAGGAGGGCCAGCCCCAGCATTTT. It yields the protein CASSPGQEGQPQHF. Full variable domain (rest looked up from reference TRBV9 and TRBJ1-5): DSGVTQTPKHLITATGQRVTLRCSPRSGDLSVYWYQQSLDQGLQFLIQYYNGEERAKGNILERFSAQQFPDLHSELNLSSLELGDSALYFCASSPGQEGQPQHFGDGTRLSIL.

CDR3 sequence reads: CASSNPGQVAGELFF. DNA for the CDR3: TGTGCCAGTAGTAACCCGGGACAGGTGGCCGGGGAGCTGTTTTTT. This chain links TRBV19 with TRBJ2-2; 8 positions agree with TRBD1. Unmatched junction bases numbered 7, after V lost 4 bases and J lost 6 bases. This CDR3 has 15 amino acids. The germline CDR1 and CDR2 sequences are LNHDA and SQIVND (reference sequence).

The V and J genes are TRBV6-5 and TRBJ2-7, with 7 bases identical to TRBD2. V shed 2 bases and J 4 bases; nucleotides not matched to a gene: 11. The germline gives CDR1 MNHEY, CDR2 SVGAGI. CDR3 length: 16 amino acids. The CDR3 DNA reads as TGTGCCAGCAGTTACAGTATCCTAGCGGAGGGTTACGAGCAGTACTTC. Its protein product is CASSYSILAEGYEQYF.

J is TRBJ1-5 and V is TRBV7-8; 9 bases match TRBD1. V lost 5 bases, J lost 6 bases, and 8 bases stayed unmatched. Germline CDR1 reads SGHVS; CDR2 reads FQNEAQ. This CDR3 has 15 amino acids. Here the CDR3 DNA reads TGTGCCAGCAGCCCGGAGGGACAGGGATTTCAGCCCCAGCATTTT. Protein product: CASSPEGQGFQPQHF. Full variable domain (missing parts from reference TRBV7-8 and TRBJ1-5): GAGVSQSPRYKVAKRGQDVALRCDPISGHVSLFWYQQALGQGPEFLTYFQNEAQLDKSGLPSDRFFAERPEGSVSTLKIQRTQQEDSAVYLCASSPEGQGFQPQHFGDGTRLSIL.

The genes are TRBV18 and TRBJ2-2; 7 positions agree with TRBD1. The CDR3 length is 15 residues. Germline CDR1 is KGHSH and CDR2 is LQKENI. Losses at the gene ends were 4 bases for V and 4 bases for J; bases not matched to a gene: 6. CDR3 sequence (DNA): TGTGCCAGCTCACTAGACAGGGATCTCACCGGGGAGCTGTTTTTT. Translation: CASSLDRDLTGELFF.

The V and J genes are TRBV10-3 and TRBJ2-1; 8 positions match TRBD2. Germline CDR1 and CDR2: ENHRY and SYGVKD. The CDR3 sequence is 15 residues long. The trim removed 4 bases at V and 6 bases at J, leaving 8 bases unmatched. The CDR3 reads CAISALGLAGNEQFF. CDR3 sequence (DNA): TGTGCCATCAGTGCCTTGGGGCTAGCGGGCAATGAGCAGTTCTTC.

The chain has TRBV4-2 and TRBJ2-7, with a weak D call TRBD2 (6 bases). The CDR3 spans 15 residues. The germline V gene has CDR1 LGHNA and CDR2 YNFKEQ. The ends were cut back, 1 base at V and 0 bases at J, with 10 bases in the middle. The CDR3 spells CASSQVAGISYEQYF. The DNA for the CDR3 is TGTGCCAGCAGCCAAGTCGCGGGGATCTCCTACGAGCAGTACTTC.

This sequence joins TRBV19 and TRBJ2-3, with D possibly TRBD2 on 6 matching bases. This CDR3 contains 15 residues. Germline V gene lookup returns CDR1 LNHDA and CDR2 SQIVND (reference sequence). The V end lost 10 bases, the J end lost 3 bases, and 20 bases lay between the germline ends. The CDR3 loop reads CATSRMRGATDTQYF. CDR3 nucleotides: TGTGCCACCTCACGTATGCGGGGCGCGACAGATACGCAGTATTTT.

J is TRBJ2-2 and V is TRBV19, with a weak D call TRBD2 (6 bases). The CDR3 extends over 17 amino acids. V was pared by 0 bases and J by 6 bases, with 17 bases between. The V gene's germline CDR1 is LNHDA and CDR2 SQIVND (reference sequence). In nucleotides, the CDR3 is TGTGCCAGTAGTATAGATCCCAGACGGGAGTACGCCGGGGAGCTGTTTTTT. This translates into CASSIDPRREYAGELFF.

CDR3 sequence (DNA): TGTGCCAGCAGTTTCCCCCAGAGCAATCAGCCCCAGCATTTT. It yields the protein CASSFPQSNQPQHF. The chain recombines TRBV28 with TRBJ1-5; no clear D gene. CDR3 length: 14 residues. V was pared by 3 bases and J by 1 base, with 7 bases between. Germline V lookup: CDR1 MDHEN, CDR2 SYDVKM. The whole variable domain, remainder taken from reference TRBV28 and TRBJ1-5, is DVKVTQSSRYLVKRTGEKVFLECVQDMDHENMFWYRQDPGLGLRLIYFSYDVKMKEKGDIPEGYSVSREKKERFSLILESASTNQTSMYLCASSFPQSNQPQHFGDGTRLSIL.

The chain recombines TRBV28 with TRBJ2-3, with D maybe TRBD1 (5 bases). Germline loops: CDR1 MDHEN, CDR2 SYDVKM. V was cut by 6 bases and J by 9 bases, with 19 bases left in between. The CDR3 has 14 amino acids. CDR3 loop: CASSDQARVRTQYF. The DNA for the CDR3 is TGTGCCAGCAGCGACCAAGCCAGGGTAAGGACGCAGTATTTT.

The chain recombines TRBV6-1 with TRBJ1-3; weak D call: TRBD1 (6 bases). Per germline, CDR1 MNHNS and CDR2 SASEGT. V lost 3 bases to trimming and J lost 4 bases, with 13 bases between them. CDR3 size: 15 residues. CDR3 nucleotides: TGTGCCAGCAGTGAGGGGGCGATATCCGGAAACACCATATATTTT. It is translated as CASSEGAISGNTIYF.

The chain joins TRBV7-3 to TRBJ2-1; 9 nucleotides match TRBD2. The CDR3 has 17 amino acids. Germline values: CDR1 SGHTA, CDR2 FQGTGA. Trimming took 3 bases from V and 1 from J; bases not matched to a gene: 7. CDR3 protein: CASSFSGSGSSYNEQFF. The CDR3 region has the DNA TGTGCCAGCAGCTTCTCGGGTAGCGGGAGTTCCTACAATGAGCAGTTCTTC.

The rearrangement uses TRBV5-8 and TRBJ2-5, with TRBD2 matching 14 bases. Trimming at V came to 4 bases and at J to 5 bases, leaving 10 bases not matched to a gene. Germline V gives CDR1 SGHTS, CDR2 YDEGEE. The CDR3 is made up of 17 amino acids. The CDR3 DNA sequence: TGTGCCAGCAGCGCCGGGACTAGCGGGGGCCCTGGGGAGACCCAGTACTTC. It codes for CASSAGTSGGPGETQYF.

This clone was counted between two and nine times. The V call is TRBV28, the J call TRBJ1-5; the match to TRBD1 covers 8 bases. Germline trimming cut 5 bases from V and 7 bases from J; bases unmatched to any gene: 7. CDR1 and CDR2 (germline): MDHEN, SYDVKM. The CDR3 sequence is 14 residues long. CDR3 DNA sequence: TGTGCCAGCAGTATAGGGACAGGATCCCAGCCCCAGCATTTT. Protein: CASSIGTGSQPQHF. Full variable domain (remainder filled in from reference TRBV28 and TRBJ1-5): DVKVTQSSRYLVKRTGEKVFLECVQDMDHENMFWYRQDPGLGLRLIYFSYDVKMKEKGDIPEGYSVSREKKERFSLILESASTNQTSMYLCASSIGTGSQPQHFGDGTRLSIL.

The sample holds a few counts of this clone. The rearrangement links TRBV6-1 to TRBJ2-4, with D possibly being TRBD1 (6 bases). Germline loops: CDR1 MNHNS, CDR2 SASEGT. The CDR3 is made up of 17 amino acids. Trimming took off 3 bases at V and 0 bases at J, with 15 bases between the two ends. This chain's CDR3 is CASSERTASLAKNIQYF. The DNA of the CDR3 is TGTGCCAGCAGTGAGAGGACAGCCTCCTTAGCCAAAAACATTCAGTACTTC.

The V and J genes are TRBV27 and TRBJ1-2; a weak D match, TRBD1 (6 bases). V gave up 5 bases and J gave up 4 bases, with 17 bases separating them. The CDR3 is 15 residues long. Germline V gives CDR1 MNHEY, CDR2 SMNVEV (reference sequence). CDR3 protein: CASSVVQGFIYGYTF. Here the CDR3 DNA reads TGTGCCAGCAGTGTCGTACAGGGTTTTATCTATGGCTACACCTTC.

This rearrangement joins TRBV12-3 or TRBV12-4 to TRBJ2-1; no firm D call. Trimming left V 5 bases short and J 8 bases short, with 10 bases between. This CDR3 has 12 amino acids. The DNA for the CDR3 is TGTGCCAGCAGTGAACGTAACTATGAGCAGTTCTTC. Its protein product is CASSERNYEQFF.

The V gene is TRBV9, the J gene TRBJ2-7; 8 nucleotides agree with TRBD1. The CDR3 length is 13 residues. With 4 bases clipped from V and 4 bases from J, the junction kept 4 bases outside the gene matches. CDR1 SGDLS and CDR2 YYNGEE come from the germline V gene. The CDR3 loop reads CASSSGQGYEQYF. CDR3 bases: TGTGCCAGCAGCTCCGGACAGGGATACGAGCAGTACTTC.